The rows below give T cell receptor beta chains drawn from one sample of a study of cytomegalovirus exposure and HLA in healthy donors. Here immunoSEQ multiplex PCR was the method, and the copy in TCRdb shows in-frame clones only, minus some. The data contain around 150,000 clones, approximately 80% of them singletons. The sequenced sample was PBMCs. The receptors originated from a male donor in good health and CMV-seronegative. CDR3s include the opening cysteine and the closing phenylalanine or tryptophan. The D gene is left open where the match is weak. A clone size is listed for some rows: how often the clone was seen (once, few, many), or a class if it is expanded.

j_gene | v_gene | d_gene | abundance | CDR3aa | CDR3nt
TRBJ2-1 | TRBV2 | . | . | CASCRDSNEQFF | TGTGCCAGTTGCCGGGACTCCAATGAGCAGTTCTTC
TRBJ1-1 | TRBV27 | TRBD1 | . | CASSFQGAGTEAFF | TGTGCCAGCAGTTTTCAGGGGGCCGGCACTGAAGCTTTCTTT
TRBJ1-4 | TRBV21-1 | . | . | CASSKCYQGVQPTNEKLFF | TGTGCCAGCAGCAAATGTTATCAGGGGGTTCAACCGACTAATGAAAAACTGTTTTTT
TRBJ2-7 | TRBV5-1 | TRBD2 | . | CASSQTGTSGSYEQYF | TGCGCCAGCAGCCAAACCGGGACTAGCGGATCCTACGAGCAGTACTTC
TRBJ2-5 | TRBV5-1 | TRBD1 | . | CASSSGTAETQYF | TGCGCCAGCAGCTCAGGGACAGCGGAGACCCAGTACTTC
TRBJ1-2 | TRBV4-2 | . | . | CASSQSLYGYTF | TGTGCCAGCAGCCAGAGTCTATATGGCTACACCTTC
TRBJ1-1 | TRBV7-9 | . | . | CASSLQGMKTEAFF | TGTGCCAGCAGCTTACAGGGGATGAAGACTGAAGCTTTCTTT
TRBJ2-2 | TRBV5-1 | . | few | CASSLASNGGELFF | TGCGCCAGCAGCTTGGCTAGTAATGGCGGGGAGCTGTTTTTT
TRBJ2-7 | TRBV7-2 | TRBD1 | . | CASSVIQGAYEQYF | TGTGCCAGCAGCGTAATACAGGGGGCCTACGAGCAGTACTTC
TRBJ2-1 | TRBV28 | . | . | CASSFFDRPEQFF | TGTGCCAGCAGTTTCTTCGACAGACCTGAGCAGTTCTTC
TRBJ2-5 | TRBV13 | TRBD1 | . | CASSPGQGTDETQYF | TGTGCCAGCAGCCCGGGACAGGGGACCGATGAGACCCAGTACTTC
TRBJ2-5 | TRBV13 | . | once | CASSEYRSSVGETQYF | TGTGCCAGCAGCGAATACCGGTCTAGCGTGGGGGAGACCCAGTACTTC
TRBJ2-7 | TRBV27 | . | . | CASSLRGNSGYEQYF | TGTGCCAGCAGTTTACGGGGGAATTCTGGCTACGAGCAGTACTTC
TRBJ1-4 | TRBV28 | TRBD1 | . | CASRTGATNEKLFF | TGTGCCAGCAGAACAGGGGCAACTAATGAAAAACTGTTTTTT
TRBJ1-2 | TRBV6-5 | . | . | CASREDSRYGYTF | TGTGCCAGCAGAGAGGACAGCCGATATGGCTACACCTTC
TRBJ2-1 | TRBV7-8 | . | . | CASSLPGFPNEQFF | TGTGCCAGCAGCTTACCGGGATTTCCTAATGAGCAGTTCTTC
TRBJ2-7 | TRBV4-2 | TRBD2 | . | CASSQVAGLSYEQYF | TGTGCCAGCAGCCAAGTAGCGGGGCTATCCTACGAGCAGTACTTC